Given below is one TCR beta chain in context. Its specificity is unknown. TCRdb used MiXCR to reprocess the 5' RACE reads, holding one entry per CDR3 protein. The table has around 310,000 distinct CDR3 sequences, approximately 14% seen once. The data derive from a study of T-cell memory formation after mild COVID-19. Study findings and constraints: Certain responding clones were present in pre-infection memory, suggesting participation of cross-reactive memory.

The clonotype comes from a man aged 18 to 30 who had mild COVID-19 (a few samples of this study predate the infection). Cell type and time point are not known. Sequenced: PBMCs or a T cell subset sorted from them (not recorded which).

CDR3 loop: CASSEYGGIESINTEAFF. In DNA form, the CDR3 reads TGTGCCAGCAGTGAATACGGGGGGATTGAATCCATCAACACTGAAGCTTTCTTT. V gene TRBV25-1 combines with J gene TRBJ1-1; TRBD1 is a possible D gene (5 bases). The V and J ends lost 0 bases and 2 bases respectively, with 19 bases between them. CDR3 length: 18 residues. Germline assignment: CDR1 MGHDK and CDR2 SYGVNS.